The T cell receptor (beta chain) described here comes from a study of shared clonotypes between healthy human individuals. Positive CCR7 selection of CD45RO-negative cells yielded the naive CD8 cells, and terminally differentiated effector memory CD45RA+ cells were excluded. As concerns this clone: Its specificity is unknown.

Study-level points and caveats: Shared clonotypes across all four donors exceeded non-shared ones in generation probability. Sampling covered nothing but blood. Tissue TCR repertoires likely differ from those found in blood. Clonotype sharing among donors was expected to depend on sequencing depth.

Execution of the assay was at deep level. The assay was immunoSEQ multiplex PCR, and TCRdb's table has in-frame clones only and misses some. This table has millions of clones, about 95% appearing once. This receptor was identified in a man between 18 and 35 years old in good health. Sequenced: naive CD8+ T cells sorted from blood.

Here the CDR3 reads CASSSYSGYSGANVLTF. The CDR3 nucleotides read TGTGCCAGCAGCTCCTACTCAGGGTACTCTGGGGCCAACGTCCTGACTTTC. This chain links TRBV27 with TRBJ2-6; perhaps TRBD1 as D (5 bases). V lost 6 bases, J lost 0 bases, and 15 bases lay in between. The CDR3 extends over 17 amino acids. Germline CDR1 reads MNHEY; CDR2 reads SMNVEV (reference sequence).